The 27 T cell receptor beta chains listed next were all sequenced from one sample in a study of blood T cell repertoires in COVID-19. TCRdb keeps only in-frame clones here, not all; method: immunoSEQ multiplex PCR. The sample yields around 130,000 clones, roughly 82% seen once. The source material was peripheral blood. These receptors came from a human donor in a cohort sampled during active COVID-19.

This clone was detected once. The V gene is TRBV5-1, the J gene TRBJ1-6; 7 bases are a match to TRBD1. V shed 3 bases, J shed 2 bases, and the junction held 2 bases outside the gene matches. The CDR3 runs to 15 residues. In germline, CDR1 is SGHRS, CDR2 YFSETQ. The CDR3 reads CASSWDRTYNSPLHF. CDR3 nucleotides: TGCGCCAGCAGCTGGGACAGAACCTATAATTCACCCCTCCACTTT.

The rearrangement joins TRBV28 to TRBJ2-2; D unresolved. This CDR3 region has 13 residues. Per germline, CDR1 MDHEN and CDR2 SYDVKM. Trimming removed 10 bases from V and 1 base from J, with 10 bases in between. In DNA, the CDR3 is TGTGCCACCGTCCAGTGGAACACCGGGGAGCTGTTTTTT. Residues: CATVQWNTGELFF. Full variable domain (rest looked up from reference TRBV28 and TRBJ2-2): DVKVTQSSRYLVKRTGEKVFLECVQDMDHENMFWYRQDPGLGLRLIYFSYDVKMKEKGDIPEGYSVSREKKERFSLILESASTNQTSMYLCATVQWNTGELFFGEGSRLTVL.

This sequence joins TRBV5-1 and TRBJ1-4; 8 bases are a match to TRBD1. CDR1 is SGHRS and CDR2 is YFSETQ in the germline V gene. The CDR3 spans 14 residues. Trimming at V came to 6 bases and at J to 8 bases, leaving 9 bases not matched to a gene. The CDR3 bases are TGCGCCAGCAACGGAGGGACAGGAGGGGAAAAACTGTTTTTT. The encoded protein is CASNGGTGGEKLFF.

This rearrangement joins TRBV6-6 to TRBJ2-1, with D perhaps matching TRBD2 (6 bases). The CDR3 is 15 amino acids. Trimming pared 5 bases from V and 7 bases from J, leaving 18 bases between. The germline V gene encodes CDR1 MNHNY and CDR2 SVGAGI (reference sequence). The CDR3 nucleotides read TGTGCCAGCAGTAGGGCCCGGAGCGGGTGGAATGAGCAGTTCTTC. Translating gives CASSRARSGWNEQFF.

The chain recombines TRBV12-3 or TRBV12-4 with TRBJ2-7, with 7 bases matching TRBD2. The V segment lost 5 bases and the J segment 3 bases; nucleotides outside the gene matches: 4. The CDR3 spans 13 residues. The CDR3 region is CASSGGGFYEQYF. The CDR3 DNA follows: TGTGCCAGCAGTGGGGGAGGGTTCTACGAGCAGTACTTC.

The chain recombines TRBV7-6 with TRBJ2-1; 9 bases are shared with TRBD1. Germline lookup yields CDR1 SGHVS and CDR2 FNYEAQ. The CDR3 totals 14 residues. V shed 3 bases and J 7 bases; nucleotides not matched to a gene: 4. The CDR3 loop reads CASSFGTGMNEQFF. CDR3 DNA: TGTGCCAGCAGCTTTGGGACAGGGATGAATGAGCAGTTCTTC.

The rearrangement uses TRBV7-9 and TRBJ1-6, with D possibly matching TRBD1 (5 bases). V was cut by 5 bases and J by 8 bases, with 10 bases left in between. In germline, CDR1 is SEHNR, CDR2 FQNEAQ (reference sequence). The CDR3 totals 13 residues. The CDR3 here is CASSPLRDSPLHF. As DNA, the CDR3 is TGTGCCAGCAGCCCCCTCAGGGATTCACCCCTCCACTTT.

The chain employs TRBV27 and TRBJ2-5; TRBD2 might be the D (7 bases). V was pared by 4 bases and J by 5 bases, with 17 bases between. The V gene's germline CDR1 is MNHEY and CDR2 SMNVEV (reference sequence). This CDR3 has 15 amino acids. The CDR3 is CASSYRGGLQETQYF. In nucleotides, the CDR3 is TGTGCCAGCAGTTATAGGGGGGGACTACAGGAGACCCAGTACTTC.

This rearrangement joins TRBV2 to TRBJ1-4; D is unresolved. CDR3 size: 15 residues. Germline V gene lookup returns CDR1 SNHLY and CDR2 FYNNEI. Between the trimmed V and J ends, which lost 1 base and 8 bases, there was a span of 14 bases. CDR3 in DNA: TGTGCCAGCAGTGAAGGTGGGCGCTTGGGCGAAAAACTGTTTTTT. This encodes CASSEGGRLGEKLFF.

A single count supports this clone. The chain links TRBV4-2 to TRBJ2-4, with D tentatively TRBD2 (6 bases). The CDR3 is made up of 14 amino acids. The V end lost 2 bases, the J end lost 8 bases, and 13 bases lay between the germline ends. Per the germline V gene, CDR1 is LGHNA and CDR2 is YNFKEQ. The CDR3 loop reads CASSQTYGEDIQYF. For the CDR3, the DNA is TGTGCCAGCAGCCAAACGTACGGGGAGGACATTCAGTACTTC.

The CDR3 DNA reads as TGTGCCAGCAGTTCGGACACCGGCTATGGCTACACCTTC. Residues: CASSSDTGYGYTF. The chain carries TRBV27 and TRBJ1-2, with D tentatively TRBD1 (5 bases). Germline CDR1 is MNHEY and CDR2 is SMNVEV (reference sequence). Trimming cost V 4 bases and J 4 bases, with 10 bases left between them. CDR3 length: 13 residues.

V gene TRBV27 combines with J gene TRBJ1-2; D may be TRBD1 (5 bases). This CDR3 spans 14 amino acids. Per germline, CDR1 MNHEY and CDR2 SMNVEV (reference sequence). Trimming removed 2 bases from V and 8 bases from J, with 15 bases in between. CDR3 amino acids: CASSLTVGHMGYTF. CDR3 bases: TGTGCCAGCAGTTTAACCGTCGGACACATGGGCTACACCTTC.

The chain uses TRBV3-1 (or the pseudogene TRBV3-2) and TRBJ2-1, with 15 bases aligning to TRBD2. The CDR3 loop spans 21 amino acids. J lost 4 bases, V lost 3 bases, and 16 bases had no gene match. CDR1 and CDR2 (germline): LGHDT, YNNKEL (reference sequence). CDR3 nucleotides: TGTGCCAGCAGCCACCCGGGGCCATTTGGGACTAGCGGGGGGCCGTACAATGAGCAGTTCTTC. It specifies CASSHPGPFGTSGGPYNEQFF.

V and J are TRBV19 and TRBJ1-1; D is ambiguous. This CDR3 is 15 amino acids long. CDR1 is LNHDA, CDR2 SQIVND, per germline (reference sequence). V dropped 4 bases and J dropped 2 bases, with 14 bases sitting between them. CDR3 amino acids: CASSTPGRGNTEAFF. CDR3 bases: TGTGCCAGTAGTACCCCCGGACGGGGAAACACTGAAGCTTTCTTT.

This clone occurred once. The chain uses TRBV19 and TRBJ2-2, with a weak D call TRBD1 (5 bases). Germline lookup yields CDR1 LNHDA and CDR2 SQIVND (reference sequence). The CDR3 consists of 14 residues. V was shortened by 4 bases and J by 1 base, with 7 bases between the two germline ends. The CDR3 DNA follows: TGTGCCAGTAGTAGCCAGGGGAACACCGGGGAGCTGTTTTTT. Translation gives CASSSQGNTGELFF.

The chain employs TRBV3-1 (or the pseudogene TRBV3-2) and TRBJ2-7, with D possibly being TRBD1 (7 bases). This CDR3 is 15 amino acids long. Trimming cost V 4 bases and J 2 bases, with 15 bases left between them. Germline lookup yields CDR1 LGHDT and CDR2 YNNKEL (reference sequence). The CDR3: CASSRTGGGAYEQYF. In nucleotides, the CDR3 is TGTGCCAGCAGCCGGACAGGCGGAGGGGCCTACGAGCAGTACTTC.

The J gene is TRBJ1-1, the V gene TRBV12-3 or TRBV12-4; possible D gene TRBD1, 5 bases. V lost 6 bases and J lost 5, with 10 bases in between. The CDR3 runs to 12 residues. The CDR3 loop reads CASSAGGTEAFF. CDR3 DNA sequence: TGTGCCAGCAGCGCCGGGGGGACTGAAGCTTTCTTT.

This sequence joins TRBV5-6 and TRBJ1-3; 7 nucleotides align to TRBD1. Trimming took 4 bases from V and 4 from J; bases not matched to a gene: 8. CDR1 is SGHDT, CDR2 YYEEEE, per germline. This CDR3 has 15 amino acids. CDR3 DNA sequence: TGTGCCAGCAGCCTCGCCGGGACAGTCGGAAACACCATATATTTT. Protein: CASSLAGTVGNTIYF.

V gene TRBV7-9 combines with J gene TRBJ2-3; D gene ambiguous. This CDR3 region has 11 residues. From germline, CDR1 is SEHNR and CDR2 FQNEAQ (reference sequence). V lost 5 bases to trimming and J lost 3 bases, with 3 bases between them. The CDR3 nucleotides are TGTGCCAGCAGCCCTACAGATACGCAGTATTTT. Translating gives CASSPTDTQYF.

This clone was counted a few times. The chain recombines TRBV6-2 or TRBV6-3 with TRBJ1-4; perhaps TRBD1 as D (5 bases). The CDR3 length is 16 residues. Deletions cut 2 bases from V and 0 bases from J, with 10 bases between. Germline V gene data show CDR1 as MNHEY and CDR2 as SVGEGT. The DNA of the CDR3 is TGTGCCAGCAGTTACCCAGGGTCGGCAACTAATGAAAAACTGTTTTTT. Encoded protein: CASSYPGSATNEKLFF.

The V and J genes are TRBV3-1 (or the pseudogene TRBV3-2) and TRBJ2-1; 8 bases fit TRBD1. The V gene end was trimmed by 4 bases and the J gene end by 9 bases; junction bases not matched to a gene: 8. CDR3 size: 14 residues. Germline values: CDR1 LGHDT, CDR2 YNNKEL (reference sequence). CDR3 DNA: TGTGCCAGCAGCCTTAATCTTGACAGGGGTGAGCAGTTCTTC. This encodes CASSLNLDRGEQFF.

V is TRBV4-1 and J is TRBJ2-2; tentative D call: TRBD1 (6 bases). The CDR3 is 16 residues long. Per germline, CDR1 MGHRA and CDR2 YSYEKL. V lost 1 base, J lost 4 bases, and 13 bases lay in between. The CDR3 loop reads CASSQGALGATGELFF. CDR3 DNA: TGCGCCAGCAGCCAAGGTGCGTTGGGGGCCACCGGGGAGCTGTTTTTT.

The CDR3 loop reads CASSLDGGSYNEQFF. The CDR3 region has the DNA TGTGCCAGCAGCTTGGACGGGGGCTCCTACAATGAGCAGTTCTTC. The chain joins TRBV5-5 to TRBJ2-1; TRBD2 might be the D (6 bases). This CDR3 spans 15 amino acids. The V gene's germline CDR1 is SGHKS and CDR2 YYEKEE (reference sequence). V was clipped by 0 bases and J by 0 bases, with 7 bases between them. Variable domain in full (rest from reference TRBV5-5 and TRBJ2-1): DAGVTQSPTHLIKTRGQQVTLRCSPISGHKSVSWYQQVLGQGPQFIFQYYEKEERGRGNFPDRFSARQFPNYSSELNVNALLLGDSALYLCASSLDGGSYNEQFFGPGTRLTVL.

This chain uses TRBV19 with TRBJ1-2; TRBD1 aligns across 11 bases. V lost 5 bases and J lost 5; bases outside the gene matches: 13. The CDR3 loop spans 17 amino acids. CDR1 and CDR2 from the germline V gene are LNHDA and SQIVND (reference sequence). This CDR3 is CASSPFGQGAFVYGYTF. The CDR3 DNA is TGTGCCAGTAGTCCCTTTGGACAGGGGGCCTTCGTTTATGGCTACACCTTC.

The chain is built from TRBV7-2 and TRBJ1-1; TRBD1 is a possible D gene (6 bases). The V end was cut by 3 bases, the J end by 0 bases, with 11 bases between. Looked up from germline, CDR1 is SGHTA and CDR2 is FQGNSA. This CDR3 has 15 amino acids. This chain's CDR3 is CASSLDRLMNTEAFF. The CDR3 nucleotides are TGTGCCAGCAGCTTGGACAGATTAATGAACACTGAAGCTTTCTTT.

V is TRBV28 and J is TRBJ2-5; D unresolved. The CDR3 covers 14 residues. V was pared by 5 bases and J by 4 bases, with 14 bases between. CDR1 is MDHEN and CDR2 is SYDVKM in the germline V gene. CDR3 nucleotide sequence: TGTGCCAGCAGTCTCCCCGGCACGGGAGAGACCCAGTACTTC. Translation: CASSLPGTGETQYF.

This clone was detected only once. The chain uses TRBV6-5 and TRBJ2-7; 7 bases map to TRBD2. V lost 8 bases and J lost 3; bases outside the gene matches: 7. Per the germline V gene, CDR1 is MNHEY and CDR2 is SVGAGI. The CDR3 consists of 13 residues. The CDR3 sequence is CASSASGYYEQYF. CDR3 in DNA: TGTGCCAGCTCCGCTAGCGGTTACTACGAGCAGTACTTC.